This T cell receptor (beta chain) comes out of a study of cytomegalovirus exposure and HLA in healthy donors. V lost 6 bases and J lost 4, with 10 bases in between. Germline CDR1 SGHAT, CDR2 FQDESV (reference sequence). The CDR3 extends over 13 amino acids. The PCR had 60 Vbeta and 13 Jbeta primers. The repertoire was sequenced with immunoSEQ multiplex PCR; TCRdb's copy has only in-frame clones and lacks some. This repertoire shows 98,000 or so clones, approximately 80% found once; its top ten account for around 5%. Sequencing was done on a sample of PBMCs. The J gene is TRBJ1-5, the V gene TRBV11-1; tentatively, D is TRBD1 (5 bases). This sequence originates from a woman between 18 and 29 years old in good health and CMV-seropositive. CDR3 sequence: CASSPGGNQPQHF. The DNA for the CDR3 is TGTGCCAGCAGTCCGGGGGGGAATCAGCCCCAGCATTTT.